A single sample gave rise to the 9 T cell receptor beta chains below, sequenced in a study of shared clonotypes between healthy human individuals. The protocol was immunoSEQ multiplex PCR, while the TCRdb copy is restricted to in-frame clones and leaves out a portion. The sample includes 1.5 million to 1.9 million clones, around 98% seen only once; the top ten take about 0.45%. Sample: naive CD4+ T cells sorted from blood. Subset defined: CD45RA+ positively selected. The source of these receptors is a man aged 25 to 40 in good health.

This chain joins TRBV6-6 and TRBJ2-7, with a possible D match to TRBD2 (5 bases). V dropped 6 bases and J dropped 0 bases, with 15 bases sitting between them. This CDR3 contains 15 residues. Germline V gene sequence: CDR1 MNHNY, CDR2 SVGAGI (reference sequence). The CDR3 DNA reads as TGTGCCAGCAGAGCGAGGGTAGCTAGCTCCTACGAGCAGTACTTC. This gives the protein CASRARVASSYEQYF.

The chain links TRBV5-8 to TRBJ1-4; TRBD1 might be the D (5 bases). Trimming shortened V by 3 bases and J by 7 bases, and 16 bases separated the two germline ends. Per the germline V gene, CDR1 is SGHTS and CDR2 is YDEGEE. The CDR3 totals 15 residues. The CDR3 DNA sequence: TGTGCCAGCAGCTGGGGACCCGGGAACGGTGAAAAACTGTTTTTT. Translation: CASSWGPGNGEKLFF. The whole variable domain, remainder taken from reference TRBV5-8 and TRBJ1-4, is EAGVTQSPTHLIKTRGQQATLRCSPISGHTSVYWYQQALGLGLQFLLWYDEGEERNRGNFPPRFSGRQFPNYSSELNVNALELEDSALYLCASSWGPGNGEKLFFGSGTQLSVL.

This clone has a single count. CDR3 in DNA: TGTGCCAGCAGTGTACTAGATGGTATAGGTTACGAGCAGTTCTTC. Amino acid sequence: CASSVLDGIGYEQFF. The chain links TRBV9 to TRBJ2-1, with D possibly being TRBD2 (5 bases). Trimming shortened V by 5 bases and J by 10 bases, and 22 bases separated the two germline ends. Per the germline V gene, CDR1 is SGDLS and CDR2 is YYNGEE. The CDR3 has 15 amino acids.

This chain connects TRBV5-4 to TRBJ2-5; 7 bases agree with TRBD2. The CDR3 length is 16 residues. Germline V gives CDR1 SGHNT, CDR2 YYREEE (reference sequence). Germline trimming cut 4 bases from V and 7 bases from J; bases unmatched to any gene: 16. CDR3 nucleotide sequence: TGTGCCAGCAGCCCTCGGATGGTGGGAGGGTACGGGACCCAGTACTTC. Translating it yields CASSPRMVGGYGTQYF. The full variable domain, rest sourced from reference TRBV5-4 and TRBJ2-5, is ETGVTQSPTHLIKTRGQQVTLRCSSQSGHNTVSWYQQALGQGPQFIFQYYREEENGRGNFPPRFSGLQFPNYSSELNVNALELDDSALYLCASSPRMVGGYGTQYFGPGTRLLVL.

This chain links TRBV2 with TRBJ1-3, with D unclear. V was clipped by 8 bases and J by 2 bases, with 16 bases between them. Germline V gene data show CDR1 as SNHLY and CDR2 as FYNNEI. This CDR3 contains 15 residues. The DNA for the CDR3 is TGTGCCAGCGCCAATACTGGTACCGCTGGAAACACCATATATTTT. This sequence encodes CASANTGTAGNTIYF.

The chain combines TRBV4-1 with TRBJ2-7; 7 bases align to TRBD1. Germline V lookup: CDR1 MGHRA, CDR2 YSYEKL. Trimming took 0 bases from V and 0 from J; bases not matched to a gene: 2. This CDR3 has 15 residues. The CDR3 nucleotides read TGCGCCAGCAGCCAAGAAGGGGGCTTCTCCTACGAGCAGTACTTC. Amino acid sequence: CASSQEGGFSYEQYF.

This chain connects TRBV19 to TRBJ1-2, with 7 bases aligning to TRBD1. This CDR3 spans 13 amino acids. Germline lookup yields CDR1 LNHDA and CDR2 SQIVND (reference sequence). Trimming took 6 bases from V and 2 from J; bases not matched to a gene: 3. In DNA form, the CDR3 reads TGTGCCAGTAGCAGGGGGAACAACTATGGCTACACCTTC. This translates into CASSRGNNYGYTF.

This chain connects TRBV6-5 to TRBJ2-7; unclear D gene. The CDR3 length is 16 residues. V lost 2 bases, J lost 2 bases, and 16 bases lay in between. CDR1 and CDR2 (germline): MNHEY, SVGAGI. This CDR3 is CASSYGRQRPPYEQYF. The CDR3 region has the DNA TGTGCCAGCAGTTACGGAAGGCAGCGTCCCCCCTACGAGCAGTACTTC.

CDR3 sequence reads: CASSLVPSANEQFF. The CDR3 DNA reads TGCGCCAGCAGCTTGGTGCCTAGCGCCAATGAGCAGTTCTTC. The chain joins TRBV5-1 to TRBJ2-1, with a tentative D call TRBD2 (6 bases). The germline V and J ends were trimmed by 0 bases and 6 bases, with 10 bases remaining between them. The germline V gene encodes CDR1 SGHRS and CDR2 YFSETQ. The CDR3 covers 14 residues.